The following is a TCR beta chain sequence with its context. With a J-beta primer mix and a sample-barcoded 5' primer, a second PCR ran about 6 to 11 cycles. TCRdb fed the 5' RACE reads into MiXCR, producing one record per CDR3 protein. The data hold over a million distinct CDR3 sequences, with 45% observed a single time. The sample comes from a study of blood T cells in healthy people across ages. The CDR3 is made up of 15 amino acids. Germline lookup yields CDR1 LGHNA and CDR2 YNFKEQ. V shed 0 bases and J shed 4 bases, with 10 bases lying between them. Input material: blood. The rearrangement joins TRBV4-2 to TRBJ1-3, with D possibly matching TRBD1 (5 bases). The clonotype was recovered from a woman in her fifties or sixties in good health. CDR3 in amino acids: CASSQDRGVGNTIYF. In DNA, the CDR3 is TGTGCCAGCAGCCAAGATCGGGGGGTCGGAAACACCATATATTTT.